This TCR beta chain was found in a study of human T cells and chemical hapten exposure (dated by TCRdb to 2020 to 2022). About the study as a whole: For sensitization, 2% DPC in acetone was applied to an approximately 2 cm by approximately 2 cm area of upper inner arm skin. Roughly 30 alopecia patients gave blood for TCR sequencing at one to four time points (pre-sensitization, 2, 6 and 24 weeks). Alopecia areata with under or over 50% scalp involvement, alopecia totalis and alopecia universalis were represented in the patient cohort, which was mostly female. In alopecia patients, the study followed how the peripheral blood TCR repertoire changed in vivo over primary and secondary sensitization to diphenylcyclopropenone (DPC), a hapten. Patch testing on the upper back used Finn chambers containing 0.01% DPC, with scoring done after 6 days according to International Contact Dermatitis Research Group standards. Patients additionally received weekly therapeutic DPC doses to the scalp throughout the roughly 24-week study period. Libraries were combined into a pool for sequencing, and differences in TCR yield between samples came mainly from small differences in library volumes within the pool. Blood samples were taken from patients before sensitization (week 0) and at 2, 6 and about 24 weeks after DPC sensitization. Overall study outcomes, separate from this receptor: Expanded TCRs formed significantly more large CDR3 similarity clusters than pre-sensitization or healthy control sets, consistent with antigen-driven responses. The number of TCRs above 1 in 1000 frequency did not change with DPC sensitization; there was no evidence of global repertoire structure alterations. All patients had alopecia, a presumed autoimmune disease, so their immune response might differ from that of healthy individuals. The number of PT1 expanded TCRs positively correlated with patch test score, significant at thresholds 8, 16 and 32 but not 4. Repeated subsampling changed both the strength of the expansion versus patch-test correlation and the threshold at which that correlation became significant.

This clonotype showed up just a few times. The specificity of this receptor is unknown. The input lacks base qualities; no much larger clone sits a single base away. CDR1 and CDR2 are drawn from the germline V gene: MGHRA, YSYEKL. V is clipped by 4 bases and J by 0 bases, and the sequence between their germline boundaries is 12 bases long. Inclusive of the bounding cysteine and phenylalanine, the CDR3 is 16 residues long. Only the CDR3 portion is preserved as DNA: 48 bases, with reading frame beginning at the first base. The time point label corresponds to: patch test 1, 2 weeks after DPC sensitization. The treatment or condition label, as the study defines it: therapeutic diphenylcyclopropenone sensitization with weekly scalp DPC. At each patch-test visit, blood was drawn before the patch test was applied. To be eligible, patients had to be aged 18 to 70, diagnosed with alopecia and judged suitable for DPC therapy, while pregnant patients were excluded. Total RNA was isolated from unfractionated whole blood collected in Tempus Blood RNA tubes.

To prepare the library, RACE was applied. These reads were obtained on a NextSeq 500. Library preparation attached unique molecular identifiers to individual cDNA molecules for quantitative, reproducible TCR counting. From each blood RNA sample, both TCR alpha and TCR beta chains were sequenced. The authors processed their data as follows. The median number of TCRs per sample was roughly 98,000, ranging from about 23,224 to 690,600. V, J and CDR3 annotation of the TCR reads was carried out using the Decombinator software suite. To make PS versus PT1 abundance plots, every sample was subsampled to the same number of TCRs (28,000). Expanded TCRs were defined as absent before sensitization and observed at least eight times at the 2-week time point. TCRdb took the public reads, trimmed them with fastp at Q25, ran MiXCR for clone calling and kept in-frame beta chains. CDR3 protein duplicates are merged, each entry listing the most common genes and DNA. The V and J calls and clone size come from TCRdb's table, not from the authors' own analysis. The sample table shows over 95,000 distinct CDR3 sequences, and under 15% are seen once. Approximately 2% of the sample goes to the ten largest clones.

The chain is assembled from TRBV4-1 and TRBJ2-2; TRBD1 is a possible D gene, resting on 6 matching bases. The specimen was whole blood, collected in connection with sensitization to the hapten diphenylcyclopropenone (DPC). This sequence originates from a woman in her thirties or forties with alopecia areata. Some clones in this sample may be carry-over from other donors' samples. Read as DNA, the sequence is TGCGCCAGCAGCCTAGCGACAGGACCGAACACCGGGGAGCTGTTTTTT. This gives the protein CASSLATGPNTGELFF.